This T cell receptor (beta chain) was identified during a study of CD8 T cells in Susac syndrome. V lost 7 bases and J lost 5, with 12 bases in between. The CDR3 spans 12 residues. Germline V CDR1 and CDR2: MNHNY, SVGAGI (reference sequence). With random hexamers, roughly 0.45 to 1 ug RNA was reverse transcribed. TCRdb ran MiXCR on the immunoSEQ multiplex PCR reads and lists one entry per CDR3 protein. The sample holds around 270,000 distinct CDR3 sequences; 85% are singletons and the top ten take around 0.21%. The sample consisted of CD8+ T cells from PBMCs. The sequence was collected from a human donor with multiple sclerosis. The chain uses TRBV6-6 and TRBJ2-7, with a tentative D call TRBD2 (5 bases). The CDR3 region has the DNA TGTGCCAGCACCCACGGGGTGGACGAGCAGTACTTC. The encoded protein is CASTHGVDEQYF.